Presented here are 19 T cell receptor beta chains from one specimen sequenced in a study of CD8+ T cells in alopecia areata. Treatment of the sample: oral pan-JAK inhibitor, 5-10 mg twice daily. cDNA prepared by RNA extraction and subsequent reverse transcription served as the template for sequencing. Here immunoSEQ multiplex PCR was the method, and the copy in TCRdb shows in-frame clones only, minus some. The table records 100,000 to 150,000 clones, approximately 52% of them present only once. The material sequenced was CD8+ T cells sorted from blood, taken at week 4, from a patient treated with tofacitinib. Every receptor here comes from a human donor with alopecia areata.

The V gene is TRBV27, the J gene TRBJ2-5, with 11 bases lining up with TRBD2. Germline CDR1 reads MNHEY; CDR2 reads SMNVEV (reference sequence). Trimming cost V 6 bases and J 2 bases; bases outside gene matches: 8. The CDR3 extends over 16 amino acids. The CDR3 bases are TGTGCCAGCAGCCCAATAGCGGGGGGGCGACAAGAGACCCAGTACTTC. Amino acids: CASSPIAGGRQETQYF.

The rearrangement links TRBV15 to TRBJ1-5; no clear D. Looked up from germline, CDR1 is LNHNV and CDR2 is YYDKDF (reference sequence). V lost 2 bases and J 2 bases, leaving 10 bases between the germline ends. This CDR3 has 15 residues. CDR3 sequence (DNA): TGTGCCACCAGCAGACACGGGGAAGGCAATCAGCCCCAGCATTTT. Translated: CATSRHGEGNQPQHF.

This clone occurred a few times. This chain uses TRBV5-1 with TRBJ2-7; a weak D match, TRBD2 (5 bases). The CDR3 loop spans 15 amino acids. CDR1 SGHRS and CDR2 YFSETQ come from the germline V gene. V was shortened by 1 base and J by 0 bases, with 11 bases between the two germline ends. Here the CDR3 reads CASSLSGSRSYEQYF. Written as DNA, the CDR3 is TGCGCCAGCAGCTTGTCGGGGAGTCGCTCCTACGAGCAGTACTTC.

The chain joins TRBV30 to TRBJ2-1; D possibly corresponds to TRBD2 (5 bases). Between the trimmed V and J ends, which lost 0 bases and 8 bases, there was a span of 14 bases. Germline CDR1 is GTSNPN and CDR2 is SVGIG (reference sequence). The length of the CDR3 is 14 residues. The CDR3: CAWSVLAGLDEQFF. The CDR3 bases are TGTGCCTGGAGTGTACTCGCGGGTTTAGATGAGCAGTTCTTC.

This chain joins TRBV6-5 and TRBJ2-5, with 9 positions matching TRBD1. Per germline, CDR1 MNHEY and CDR2 SVGAGI. The V and J ends lost 0 bases and 4 bases, in that order; junction bases with no gene match: 3. The CDR3 is made up of 15 amino acids. The CDR3 reads CASSYSTGGGETQYF. CDR3 bases: TGTGCCAGCAGTTACTCCACAGGGGGCGGAGAGACCCAGTACTTC.

This clone has only a few counts. This chain uses TRBV29-1 with TRBJ2-1; 8 nucleotides align to TRBD2. J gave up 7 bases and V 6 bases, and 5 bases lay outside the gene matches. CDR3 length: 12 residues. Germline CDR1 and CDR2: SQVTM and ANQGSEA. DNA for the CDR3: TGCAGCGTGAGCGGGGGTGGGAATGAGCAGTTCTTC. The encoded protein is CSVSGGGNEQFF.

The chain employs TRBV30 and TRBJ2-3, with TRBD2 identical over 8 bases. V shed 7 bases, J shed 5 bases, and the junction held 23 bases outside the gene matches. Germline lookup yields CDR1 GTSNPN and CDR2 SVGIG (reference sequence). CDR3 length: 18 residues. This CDR3 reads CASTRPGVAGSFVDTQYF. CDR3 DNA sequence: TGTGCCTCTACACGCCCTGGGGTAGCGGGGTCCTTCGTAGATACGCAGTATTTT. Drawing the rest from reference TRBV30 and TRBJ2-3, the complete variable domain is SQTIHQWPATLVQPVGSPLSLECTVEGTSNPNLYWYRQAAGRGLQLLFYSVGIGQISSEVPQNLSASRPQDRQFILSSKKLLLSDSGFYLCASTRPGVAGSFVDTQYFGPGTRLTVL.

This sequence joins TRBV29-1 and TRBJ2-1; possible D gene TRBD1, 5 bases. The CDR3 is made up of 15 amino acids. V gave up 6 bases and J gave up 4 bases, with 19 bases separating them. The germline CDR1 and CDR2 sequences are SQVTM and ANQGSEA. CDR3 region: CSVHPGQGYYNEQFF. In DNA form, the CDR3 reads TGCAGCGTCCACCCCGGACAAGGTTATTACAATGAGCAGTTCTTC.

V gene TRBV30 combines with J gene TRBJ2-2; 9 nucleotides agree with TRBD1. Germline lookup yields CDR1 GTSNPN and CDR2 SVGIG (reference sequence). Germline trimming cut 7 bases from V and 7 bases from J; bases unmatched to any gene: 7. The CDR3 has 13 amino acids. CDR3 sequence: CASTQGAGGELFF. The CDR3 bases are TGTGCCTCGACACAGGGGGCTGGCGGGGAGCTGTTTTTT.

This clone has just a few counts. The J gene is TRBJ1-5, the V gene TRBV25-1; no firm D call. The V gene's germline CDR1 is MGHDK and CDR2 SYGVNS. The CDR3 runs 12 residues. Trimming pared 4 bases from V and 2 bases from J, leaving 3 bases between. The CDR3 sequence is CASSVGNQPQHF. The CDR3 DNA sequence: TGTGCCAGCAGTGTAGGCAATCAGCCCCAGCATTTT.

Here the CDR3 DNA reads TGTGCCTGGGACTGGGCCGGCGGCGGGGAAGAGCAGTTCTTC. This sequence encodes CAWDWAGGGEEQFF. The V call is TRBV30, the J call TRBJ2-1, with D tentatively TRBD2 (6 bases). The CDR3 extends over 14 amino acids. Germline CDR1 GTSNPN, CDR2 SVGIG (reference sequence). V was trimmed by 5 bases and J by 10 bases, leaving 21 bases between them. The variable domain in full, with the rest retrieved from reference TRBV30 and TRBJ2-1, is SQTIHQWPATLVQPVGSPLSLECTVEGTSNPNLYWYRQAAGRGLQLLFYSVGIGQISSEVPQNLSASRPQDRQFILSSKKLLLSDSGFYLCAWDWAGGGEEQFFGPGTRLTVL.

A few counts support this clone. The rearrangement uses TRBV27 and TRBJ2-2, with D tentatively TRBD1 or TRBD2 (6 bases each). Germline CDR1 reads MNHEY; CDR2 reads SMNVEV (reference sequence). Trimming removed 1 base from V and 4 bases from J, with 13 bases in between. The CDR3 runs to 16 residues. CDR3 nucleotides: TGTGCCAGCAGTTTATTCAGCAGGGGAGGCACCGGGGAGCTGTTTTTT. Residues: CASSLFSRGGTGELFF.

V and J are TRBV30 and TRBJ2-5; unclear D gene. Germline loops: CDR1 GTSNPN, CDR2 SVGIG (reference sequence). Between the trimmed V and J ends, which lost 5 bases and 0 bases, there was a span of 4 bases. This CDR3 has 11 amino acids. The CDR3 DNA follows: TGTGCCTGGGAGTACCAAGAGACCCAGTACTTC. This sequence encodes CAWEYQETQYF.

The J gene is TRBJ2-1, the V gene TRBV4-1; a weak D match, TRBD1 (6 bases). Germline loops: CDR1 MGHRA, CDR2 YSYEKL. Trimming removed 0 bases from V and 6 bases from J, with 27 bases in between. The CDR3 totals 20 residues. CDR3 in amino acids: CASSQDLTERTALTINEQFF. The CDR3, as DNA: TGCGCCAGCAGCCAAGATTTGACAGAAAGGACAGCTCTTACGATCAATGAGCAGTTCTTC.

This chain links TRBV2 with TRBJ2-7; 8 bases line up with TRBD1. The J segment lost 2 bases and the V segment lost 0 bases, leaving 9 bases of the junction unmatched. Germline CDR1 SNHLY, CDR2 FYNNEI. This CDR3 spans 17 amino acids. Here the CDR3 DNA reads TGTGCCAGCAGTGAAGCGGGTCCGGGGACAGGTACCTACGAGCAGTACTTC. Its protein is CASSEAGPGTGTYEQYF.

The chain joins TRBV5-1 to TRBJ1-2, with 11 bases lining up with TRBD1. Germline V gene lookup returns CDR1 SGHRS and CDR2 YFSETQ. With V trimmed by 3 bases and J by 4 bases, 8 bases remained unmatched. This CDR3 has 16 amino acids. CDR3 sequence: CASSSQDRGRVYGYTF. CDR3 sequence (DNA): TGCGCCAGCAGCTCTCAGGACAGGGGGCGCGTCTATGGCTACACCTTC.

The chain recombines TRBV27 with TRBJ2-7; the match to TRBD1 covers 11 bases. Trimming took 4 bases from V and 3 from J; bases not matched to a gene: 2. The germline CDR1 and CDR2 sequences are MNHEY and SMNVEV (reference sequence). The CDR3 contains 14 residues. The CDR3 loop is CASSSGTGGYEQYF. CDR3 coding DNA: TGTGCCAGCAGTTCCGGGACAGGGGGCTACGAGCAGTACTTC.

This rearrangement joins TRBV5-4 to TRBJ2-7, with TRBD2 as a possible D gene (5 bases). CDR1 is SGHNT and CDR2 is YYREEE in the germline V gene (reference sequence). V lost 1 base, J lost 5 bases, and 7 bases lay in between. The CDR3 runs to 12 residues. This CDR3 reads CASSLIGDEQYF. Written as DNA, the CDR3 is TGTGCCAGCAGCTTGATCGGGGACGAGCAGTACTTC. Full variable domain (rest looked up from reference TRBV5-4 and TRBJ2-7): ETGVTQSPTHLIKTRGQQVTLRCSSQSGHNTVSWYQQALGQGPQFIFQYYREEENGRGNFPPRFSGLQFPNYSSELNVNALELDDSALYLCASSLIGDEQYFGPGTRLTVT.

The chain has TRBV30 and TRBJ2-5, with D hard to call. In germline, CDR1 is GTSNPN, CDR2 SVGIG (reference sequence). Trimming pared 1 base from V and 5 bases from J, leaving 8 bases between. This CDR3 contains 12 residues. The DNA for the CDR3 is TGTGCCTGGAGTGCTTCATCGGAGACCCAGTACTTC. Encoded protein: CAWSASSETQYF. The entire variable domain, with the rest obtained from reference TRBV30 and TRBJ2-5, is as follows: SQTIHQWPATLVQPVGSPLSLECTVEGTSNPNLYWYRQAAGRGLQLLFYSVGIGQISSEVPQNLSASRPQDRQFILSSKKLLLSDSGFYLCAWSASSETQYFGPGTRLLVL.